This section outlines one T cell receptor beta chain sequence together with its context. This entry is derived from a study of blood T cell repertoires in COVID-19. Study summary: Acute-phase and convalescent COVID-19 samples originated in the United States, Italy and Spain. T cells, B-cell-depleted T cells, or PBMCs supplied cDNA or gDNA.

This CDR3 spans 14 amino acids. J lost 5 bases, V lost 5 bases, and 7 bases had no gene match. Germline V gene sequence: CDR1 KGHSH, CDR2 LQKENI. Original processing methods: Amplification of reference gene primers provided the estimated nucleated cell counts. Here immunoSEQ multiplex PCR was the method, and the copy in TCRdb shows in-frame clones only, minus some. The V and J calls and clone size were taken over from that table, and D and trimming were inferred from the DNA. This sample has 9,900 or so clones, with about 89% found just once. This sequence joins TRBV18 and TRBJ2-5; the match to TRBD1 covers 8 bases. The TCR comes from a human donor in a cohort sampled during active COVID-19. Sequences were obtained from peripheral blood. The CDR3 spells CASSERTGRETQYF. The CDR3 DNA reads as TGTGCCAGCTCAGAACGGACAGGGAGGGAGACCCAGTACTTC.